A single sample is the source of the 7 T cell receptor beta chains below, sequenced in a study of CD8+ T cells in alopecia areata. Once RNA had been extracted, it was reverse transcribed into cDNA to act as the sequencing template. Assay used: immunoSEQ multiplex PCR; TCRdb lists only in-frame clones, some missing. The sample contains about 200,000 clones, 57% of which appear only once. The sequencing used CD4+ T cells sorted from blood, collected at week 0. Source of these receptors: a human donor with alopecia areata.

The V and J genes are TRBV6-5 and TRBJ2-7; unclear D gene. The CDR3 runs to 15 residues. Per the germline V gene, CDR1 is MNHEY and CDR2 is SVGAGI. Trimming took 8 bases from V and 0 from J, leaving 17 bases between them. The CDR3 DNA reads TGTGCCAGCTGTTTGGCGGACGGTAGCTCCTACGAGCAGTACTTC. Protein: CASCLADGSSYEQYF.

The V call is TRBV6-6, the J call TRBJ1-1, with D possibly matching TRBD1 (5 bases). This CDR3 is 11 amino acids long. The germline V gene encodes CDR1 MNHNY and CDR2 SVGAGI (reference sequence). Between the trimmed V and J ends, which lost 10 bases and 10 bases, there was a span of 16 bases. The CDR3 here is CATRDGSLAFF. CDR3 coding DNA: TGTGCCACCCGGGACGGCTCCTTAGCTTTCTTT.

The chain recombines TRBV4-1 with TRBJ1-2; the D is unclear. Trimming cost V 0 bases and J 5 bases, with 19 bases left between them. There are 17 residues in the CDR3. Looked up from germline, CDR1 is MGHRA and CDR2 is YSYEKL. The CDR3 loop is CASSQDSSAAGFYGYTF. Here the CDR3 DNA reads TGCGCCAGCAGCCAAGATAGCTCAGCGGCAGGATTTTATGGCTACACCTTC.

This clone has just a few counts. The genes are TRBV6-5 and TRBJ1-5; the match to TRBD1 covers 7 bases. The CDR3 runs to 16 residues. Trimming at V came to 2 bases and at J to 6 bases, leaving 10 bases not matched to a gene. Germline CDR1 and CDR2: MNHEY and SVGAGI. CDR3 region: CASSYASTGSRQPQHF. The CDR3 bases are TGTGCCAGCAGTTACGCCTCGACAGGGAGTCGTCAGCCCCAGCATTTT.

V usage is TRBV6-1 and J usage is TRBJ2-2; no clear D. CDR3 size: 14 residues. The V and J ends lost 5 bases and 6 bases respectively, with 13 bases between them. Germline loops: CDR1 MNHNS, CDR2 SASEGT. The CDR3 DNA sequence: TGTGCCAGCAGTCCCCGCCACTCACCCGGGGAGCTGTTTTTT. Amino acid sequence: CASSPRHSPGELFF.

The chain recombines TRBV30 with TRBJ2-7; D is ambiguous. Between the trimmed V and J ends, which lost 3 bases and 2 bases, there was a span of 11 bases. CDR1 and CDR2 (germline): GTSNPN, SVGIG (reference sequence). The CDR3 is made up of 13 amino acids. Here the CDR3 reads CAWSPGLTYEQYF. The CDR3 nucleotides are TGTGCCTGGAGCCCCGGCCTAACCTACGAGCAGTACTTC.

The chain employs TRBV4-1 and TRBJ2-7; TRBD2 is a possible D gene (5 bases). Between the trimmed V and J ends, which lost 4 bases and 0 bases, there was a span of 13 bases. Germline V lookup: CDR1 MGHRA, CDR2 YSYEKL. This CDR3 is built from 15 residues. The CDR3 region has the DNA TGCGCCAGCAGCCGAATTCTTGGGAGCTCCTACGAGCAGTACTTC. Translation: CASSRILGSSYEQYF.